The T cell receptor (beta chain) under discussion was sequenced for a study of post-analysis software for immune sequencing data. Study-wide results and limits: Samples prepared in the same batch strongly co-clustered by F measure. A handful of TRBV segments were significantly more frequent in patients than in controls. TRBV5-6, TRBV5-1 and TRBV20-1 were among these segments.

This clonotype was observed a handful of times. What it binds is unknown. Each TCR beta cDNA library carried unique molecular identifiers. From around 1 to 10 million T cells, 450,000 to 550,000 cDNA molecules were obtained. Each CDR3 protein gets one entry after TCRdb re-called the PCR reads with MiXCR. The sample has roughly 800,000 distinct CDR3 sequences, approximately 57% seen once. V gave up 5 bases and J gave up 1 base; unmatched junction bases: 5. The length of the CDR3 is 14 residues. Germline V gives CDR1 SQVTM, CDR2 ANQGSEA. The sequencing input was blood. The sequence derives from a girl aged 5-17 years with multiple sclerosis. This chain joins TRBV29-1 and TRBJ2-1; 7 bases line up with TRBD1. The CDR3: CSVPGTASYNEQFF. The DNA of the CDR3 is TGCAGCGTTCCCGGGACAGCTTCCTACAATGAGCAGTTCTTC.